This is a list of T cell receptor beta chains from one sample in a study of blood T cells in healthy people across ages. Via MiXCR, TCRdb re-called the 5' RACE reads, giving one row per CDR3 protein. This table holds roughly 800,000 distinct CDR3 sequences, over 45% found once. Material for sequencing was blood. These receptor sequences come from a man between 25 and 39 years old in good health. CDR3s include the opening cysteine and the closing phenylalanine or tryptophan. D genes are given only for firm matches. Size values are once, few and many counts, or a class for expanded clones, and some rows have none.

-	TRBV29-1	TRBJ2-1	-	13	TGCAGCGTTGAAGAGCCGGTGGGTGCTGAGCAGTTCTTC	CSVEEPVGAEQFF
-	TRBV30	TRBJ1-2	-	14	TGTGCCTGGAGAAAAGGGGGGACTCGCTTGAGCTACACCTTC	CAWRKGGTRLSYTF
TRBD1	TRBV7-2	TRBJ1-5	-	14	TGTGCCAGCAGCTTAGGGGACAGCCTCCGGCCCCAGCATTTT	CASSLGDSLRPQHF
-	TRBV19	TRBJ1-5	-	13	TGTGCCAGCAGGGTATGGGACAATCAGCCCCAGCATTTT	CASRVWDNQPQHF
-	TRBV4-1	TRBJ2-7	few	14	TGCGCCAGCAGCCAAGAGGGGAGACAGTACGAGCAGTACTTC	CASSQEGRQYEQYF
-	TRBV9	TRBJ1-2	-	13	TGTGCCAGCAGCGTAGGGGATGGGGGAGAGGGCACCTTC	CASSVGDGGEGTF
-	TRBV20-1	TRBJ2-7	-	16	TGCAGTGCTAGACCACTGGCGGGGAGGAGCTCCTACGAGCAGTACTTC	CSARPLAGRSSYEQYF
-	TRBV15	TRBJ2-2	-	12	TGTGCCACCAGCAGGGGCGGCGGGGAGCTGTTTTTT	CATSRGGGELFF
TRBD2	TRBV14	TRBJ2-3	-	17	TGTGCCAGCAGCCAAGAGGGACTACGGGTCCTCACAGATACGCAGTATTTT	CASSQEGLRVLTDTQYF
-	TRBV7-2	TRBJ2-4	-	13	TGTGCCAGCAGCTTAGTTACCGGGCGCACCCAGTACTTC	CASSLVTGRTQYF
TRBD2	TRBV9	TRBJ2-7	-	14	TGTGCCAGCAGCGTAGCCAGCGGGAGTGACGAGCAGTACTTC	CASSVASGSDEQYF
-	TRBV20-1	TRBJ2-1	-	11	TGCAGTGCTAGAGATGGCCATGAGCAGTTCTTC	CSARDGHEQFF
-	TRBV13	TRBJ1-2	-	15	TGTGCCAGCAGCTTATTCGGGAGTGGGAGATATGGCTACACCTTC	CASSLFGSGRYGYTF
-	TRBV11-3	TRBJ1-1	-	13	TGTGCCAGCAACACGTTGCACGGCACTGAAGCTTTCTTT	CASNTLHGTEAFF
TRBD2	TRBV7-9	TRBJ2-1	few	20	TGTGCCATCTCATCCGTGCGGACAGGACATAGCGGGAGGGCCGTGGATGAGCAGTTCTTC	CAISSVRTGHSGRAVDEQFF
TRBD2	TRBV3-1	TRBJ2-1	-	15	TGTGCCAGCAGCCAAGGCCCGGGGGGGCACGTTGAGCAGTTCTTC	CASSQGPGGHVEQFF
TRBD2	TRBV12-3/TRBV12-4	TRBJ2-1	-	14	TGTGCCAGCAGTTTATCCCGGACTAGTAATGAGCAGTTCTTC	CASSLSRTSNEQFF
TRBD1	TRBV6-5	TRBJ2-3	few	16	TGTGCCAGCAGTTCCCGGGACAGGGTAGACACAGATACGCAGTATTTT	CASSSRDRVDTDTQYF
-	TRBV7-2	TRBJ2-5	few	13	TGTGCCAGCAGCTCTGAGATTCGAGAGACCCAGTACTTC	CASSSEIRETQYF
TRBD2	TRBV7-2	TRBJ2-7	many	16	TGTGCCAGCAGCTTAGGAGTAGCGGGAGTGGGGTACGAGCAGTACTTC	CASSLGVAGVGYEQYF
TRBD1	TRBV6-5	TRBJ1-1	-	15	TGTGCCAGCAGTTACTCAACCAGGGGGCGCGGGGAAGCTTTCTTT	CASSYSTRGRGEAFF
-	TRBV15	TRBJ2-5	few	11	TGTGCCACCAGCAGAGAGGGGACCCAGTACTTC	CATSREGTQYF
-	TRBV29-1	TRBJ2-7	few	12	TGCAGCGTTGAGGTGGGAATGTACGAGCAGTACTTC	CSVEVGMYEQYF
-	TRBV6-6	TRBJ2-3	-	14	TGTGCCAGCAGTTACTCCGATCCCACGGATACGCAGTATTTT	CASSYSDPTDTQYF
-	TRBV28	TRBJ2-7	-	14	TGTGCCAGCAGTTTTACCCGGGCTCCTGCCGAGCAGTACTTC	CASSFTRAPAEQYF
TRBD1	TRBV7-2	TRBJ1-2	few	15	TGTGCCAGCAGCCAGGGGACAGGGAAGGGCTATGGCTACACCTTC	CASSQGTGKGYGYTF
TRBD2	TRBV7-9	TRBJ2-7	-	12	TGTGCCACCAAGGGACTAGCAGACGAGCAGTACTTC	CATKGLADEQYF
TRBD2	TRBV6-6	TRBJ2-1	-	14	TGTGCCAGCAGTGCTCCCCTAGCGGGGGATGAGCAGTTCTTC	CASSAPLAGDEQFF
TRBD1	TRBV7-9	TRBJ2-7	-	15	TGTGCCAGCAGCCCAGTCCGGGACAGGGTGTACGAGCAGTACTTC	CASSPVRDRVYEQYF
-	TRBV29-1	TRBJ2-5	-	12	TGCAGCGTTGGGACCTCTCAAGAGACCCAGTACTTC	CSVGTSQETQYF
TRBD2	TRBV7-2	TRBJ2-7	-	16	TGTGCCAGCAGCTTAGGGGGTAGCGGGAGAGTGAACGAGCAGTACTTC	CASSLGGSGRVNEQYF
-	TRBV14	TRBJ1-2	-	14	TGTGCCAGCAGCGTCCGGACAAATAACTATGGCTACACCTTC	CASSVRTNNYGYTF
-	TRBV3-1	TRBJ1-3	-	18	TGTGCCAGCAGCCAAGATTTCGGGGGCAGACACTCTGGAAACACCATATATTTT	CASSQDFGGRHSGNTIYF
-	TRBV10-2	TRBJ2-7	-	17	TGCGCCAGCAGTGAGTCGACGGGGGCGGGCGGCTCCTACGAGCAGTACTTC	CASSESTGAGGSYEQYF
-	TRBV6-2/TRBV6-3	TRBJ2-7	few	12	TGTGCCAGCACCGACGGACCCTACGAGCAGTACTTC	CASTDGPYEQYF
-	TRBV9	TRBJ1-2	few	15	TGTGCCAGCAGCCCACGACAGAAAATTAACTATGGCTACACCTTC	CASSPRQKINYGYTF
-	TRBV3-1	TRBJ1-1	few	14	TGTGCCAGCAGTACAGGAGGCGAGTGGACTGAAGCTTTCTTT	CASSTGGEWTEAFF
TRBD1	TRBV29-1	TRBJ2-3	-	13	TGCAGCGCTAGGACAGGGCCCACAGATACGCAGTATTTT	CSARTGPTDTQYF
-	TRBV11-2	TRBJ2-1	few	13	TGTGCCAGCAGCCCAACCGAGCGACAGCTCGAGTTCTTC	CASSPTERQLEFF
-	TRBV5-1	TRBJ2-1	few	16	TGCGCCAGCAGCTTGGCGTCCAGTAGCCACTACAATGAGCAGTTCTTC	CASSLASSSHYNEQFF
-	TRBV5-1	TRBJ1-2	few	14	TGCGCCAGCAGCCTCCCCGGGAATCACTATGGCTACACCTTC	CASSLPGNHYGYTF
-	TRBV7-2	TRBJ2-5	few	13	TGTGCCACTGGCCTTCAGGCTGTAGAGACCCAGTACTTC	CATGLQAVETQYF
-	TRBV7-9	TRBJ2-5	-	16	TGTGCCAGCAGCTTAGTTTTCGGACTGTCACAAGAGACCCAGTACTTC	CASSLVFGLSQETQYF
-	TRBV7-9	TRBJ2-7	-	14	TGTGCCAGCAGCCAGGGACACCTCACCTACGAGCAGTACTTC	CASSQGHLTYEQYF
TRBD1	TRBV11-1	TRBJ1-2	-	15	TGTGCCAGCAGCCCCCATGCATTGGACAGGACGGGCTACACCTTC	CASSPHALDRTGYTF
-	TRBV20-1	TRBJ2-5	-	13	TGCAGTGCTACCACGGACAGTCAAGAGACCCAGTACTTC	CSATTDSQETQYF
-	TRBV29-1	TRBJ1-2	-	13	TGCAGCGTCCCCGACGGAATTAACTATGGCTACACCTTC	CSVPDGINYGYTF
-	TRBV30	TRBJ2-7	once	13	TGTGCCACGCACGGGACAAGTCCCTACGAGCAGTACTTC	CATHGTSPYEQYF